This T cell receptor beta chain stems from a study of T cells in localized non-small cell lung cancer. Germline lookup yields CDR1 SGHVS and CDR2 FQNEAQ. The J segment lost 5 bases and the V segment lost 5 bases, leaving 12 bases of the junction unmatched. This CDR3 comprises 16 residues. Details on this clone: What it binds is unknown.

Study-level points and caveats: Greater T cell density in blood accompanied longer overall survival. Paired adjacent lung recovered a median approximately 57 of the top 100 tumor clones. Since sequencing was restricted to only one region of the tumor, intratumor heterogeneity remains a possibility. Tumor trailed uninvolved adjacent lung in T cell clonality, which peaked there.

Data came from immunoSEQ multiplex PCR; TCRdb stores just in-frame clones and leaves some out. The sample comprises around 41,000 clones, 85% to 90% of which are singletons, and less than 3.5% rests with the top ten. The TCR comes from a female donor of 60 years or more with stage I squamous cell lung carcinoma. Sample: peripheral blood, taken before any cancer treatment. This chain links TRBV7-8 with TRBJ2-5, with 9 bases that match TRBD2. The CDR3 region is CASSPRGGRAPETQYF. The CDR3 DNA reads TGTGCCAGCAGCCCTAGGGGCGGGAGGGCCCCCGAGACCCAGTACTTC. Together with reference TRBV7-8 and TRBJ2-5, the CDR3 gives the full variable domain: GAGVSQSPRYKVAKRGQDVALRCDPISGHVSLFWYQQALGQGPEFLTYFQNEAQLDKSGLPSDRFFAERPEGSVSTLKIQRTQQEDSAVYLCASSPRGGRAPETQYFGPGTRLLVL.